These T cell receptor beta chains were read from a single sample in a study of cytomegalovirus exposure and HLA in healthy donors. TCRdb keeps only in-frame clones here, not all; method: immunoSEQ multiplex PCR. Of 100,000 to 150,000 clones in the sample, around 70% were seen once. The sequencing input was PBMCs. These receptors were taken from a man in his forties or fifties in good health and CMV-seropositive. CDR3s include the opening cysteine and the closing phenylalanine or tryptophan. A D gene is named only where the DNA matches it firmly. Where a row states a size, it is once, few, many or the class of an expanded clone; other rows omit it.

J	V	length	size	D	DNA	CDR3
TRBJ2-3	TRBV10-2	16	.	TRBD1	TGCGCCAGCAGTGATCCGGGACAGGGCAACACAGATACGCAGTATTTT	CASSDPGQGNTDTQYF
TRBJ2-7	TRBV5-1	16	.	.	TGCGCCAGCAGCTTGGCCGGGGGGCGCAGTTCCTACGAGCAGTACTTC	CASSLAGGRSSYEQYF
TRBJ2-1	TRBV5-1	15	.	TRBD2	TGCGCCAGCAGCTTGGAAGGACTAGGCTATAATGAGCAGTTCTTC	CASSLEGLGYNEQFF
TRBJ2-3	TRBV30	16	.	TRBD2	TGTGCCTGGAGTGGACTAGCGGGGGGGCCCCCAGATACGCAGTATTTT	CAWSGLAGGPPDTQYF
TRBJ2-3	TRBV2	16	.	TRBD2	TGTGCCAGCAACCTGGGGGGGGAAGCGGGCACAGATACGCAGTATTTT	CASNLGGEAGTDTQYF
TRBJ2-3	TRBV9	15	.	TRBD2	TGTGCCAGCAGCGTAGGGGGGGGTAGCCCAGATACGCAGTATTTT	CASSVGGGSPDTQYF
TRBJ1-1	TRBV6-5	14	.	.	TGTGCCAGCAGTCGGGAGAGTAGGAAGACTGAAGCTTTCTTT	CASSRESRKTEAFF
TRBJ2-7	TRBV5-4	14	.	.	TGTGCCAGCAGCTTGGAACTCCAACCCTACGAGCAGTACTTC	CASSLELQPYEQYF
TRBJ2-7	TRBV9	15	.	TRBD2	TGTGCCAGCAGCGTATCGGGAGGGCCCTCCTACGAGCAGTACTTC	CASSVSGGPSYEQYF
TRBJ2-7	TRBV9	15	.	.	TGTGCCAGCAGCGTAGCCGGGGAGTACTCCTACGAGCAGTACTTC	CASSVAGEYSYEQYF
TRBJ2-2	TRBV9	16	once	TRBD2	TGTGCCAGCAGCTTGCGGGCTAGCGGGAGGACCGGGGAGCTGTTTTTT	CASSLRASGRTGELFF
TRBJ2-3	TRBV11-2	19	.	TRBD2	TGTGCCAGCAGCTTAGCAGCCGGGACTAGCGGGTATAGCACAGATACGCAGTATTTT	CASSLAAGTSGYSTDTQYF
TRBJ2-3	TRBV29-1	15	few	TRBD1	TGCAGCGTCGTCCCAGGGGGCGTGGGCACAGATACGCAGTATTTT	CSVVPGGVGTDTQYF
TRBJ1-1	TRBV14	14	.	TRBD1	TGTGCCAGCAGCCAGCTATCAGACAGGGCTGAAGCTTTCTTT	CASSQLSDRAEAFF
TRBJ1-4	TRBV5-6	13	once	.	TGTGCCAGCAGCTTTGGGGGGGATGAAAAACTGTTTTTT	CASSFGGDEKLFF
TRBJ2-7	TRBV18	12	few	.	TGTGCCAGCTCAGACAGCTCCTACGAGCAGTACTTC	CASSDSSYEQYF
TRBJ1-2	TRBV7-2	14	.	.	TGTGCCAGCAGCTTAGTCCCGACAGATTCCGGCTACACCTTC	CASSLVPTDSGYTF
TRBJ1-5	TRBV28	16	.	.	TGTGCCAGCACCCAATCAGAGGTATATAGCAATCAGCCCCAGCATTTT	CASTQSEVYSNQPQHF
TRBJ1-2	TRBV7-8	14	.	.	TGTGCCAGCAGCTCCCTCGGGGGGCAGGATGGCTACACCTTC	CASSSLGGQDGYTF
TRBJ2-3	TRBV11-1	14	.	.	TGTGCCAGCAGCTTTTGGGGAGTTAAAGATACGCAGTATTTT	CASSFWGVKDTQYF
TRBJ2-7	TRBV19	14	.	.	TGTGCCAGTAGTATTAAGTCTAGCGCGGGGGAGCAGTACTTC	CASSIKSSAGEQYF
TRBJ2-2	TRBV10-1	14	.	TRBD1	TGCGCCAGCAGTGAGGACAGGGACACCGGGGAGCTGTTTTTT	CASSEDRDTGELFF
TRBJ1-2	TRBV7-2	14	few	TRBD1	TGTGCCAGCAGCCCTCAGACAGGGCAGTATGGCTACACCTTC	CASSPQTGQYGYTF